Following are 9 T cell receptor beta chains from one sample sequenced in a study of T-cell memory formation after mild COVID-19. TCRdb called the 5' RACE reads again in MiXCR, with one record for every CDR3 protein. The data hold under 50,000 distinct CDR3 sequences, with around a quarter observed a single time. What was sequenced was PBMCs or a T cell subset sorted from them (not recorded which). Every receptor here comes from a man younger than 30 who had mild COVID-19 (a few samples of this study predate the infection). Cell type and time point are not known.

This chain joins TRBV29-1 and TRBJ2-4, with D perhaps given as TRBD1 or TRBD2 (6 bases each). The germline V and J ends were trimmed by 4 bases and 0 bases, with 16 bases remaining between them. The length of the CDR3 is 16 residues. Per germline, CDR1 SQVTM and CDR2 ANQGSEA. The CDR3 here is CSVVSVGGLAKNIQYF. CDR3 in DNA: TGCAGCGTTGTTTCCGTGGGGGGCCTAGCCAAAAACATTCAGTACTTC.

The chain joins TRBV12-3 or TRBV12-4 to TRBJ1-1; TRBD1 aligns across 8 bases. Unmatched junction bases numbered 5, after V lost 4 bases and J lost 4 bases. The CDR3 extends over 14 amino acids. The CDR3, as DNA: TGTGCCAGCAGTTCCGGGACAGGAGCCACTGAAGCTTTCTTT. Its protein is CASSSGTGATEAFF.

This clonotype was found once. This chain uses TRBV4-3 with TRBJ2-3; 10 nucleotides match TRBD2. CDR1 LGHNA and CDR2 YSLEER come from the germline V gene. The CDR3 spans 13 residues. The trim removed 5 bases at V and 6 bases at J, leaving 2 bases unmatched. The CDR3 DNA is TGCGCCAGCAGCGGACTAGCGGCGGATACGCAGTATTTT. The encoded protein is CASSGLAADTQYF.

The CDR3 here is CAIRTVGQGEYEQYF. Here the CDR3 DNA reads TGTGCCATCAGGACCGTGGGACAGGGGGAATACGAGCAGTACTTC. This chain joins TRBV10-3 and TRBJ2-7; 11 nucleotides align to TRBD1. The CDR3 length is 15 residues. V gave up 6 bases and J gave up 4 bases; unmatched junction bases: 8. CDR1 is ENHRY and CDR2 is SYGVKD in the germline V gene.

This clonotype was picked up a small number of times. The rearrangement links TRBV12-3 or TRBV12-4 to TRBJ2-1, with D perhaps assigned TRBD1 or TRBD2 (5 bases each). Between the trimmed V and J ends, which lost 6 bases and 5 bases, there was a span of 17 bases. The CDR3 is 15 amino acids. CDR3 sequence reads: CASSSSLTGDNEQFF. The CDR3 region has the DNA TGTGCCAGCAGCTCTAGCCTAACAGGAGACAATGAGCAGTTCTTC.

This clonotype was observed a few times. The V call is TRBV24-1, the J call TRBJ2-2; D not certain. The length of the CDR3 is 12 residues. Germline V gene data show CDR1 as KGHDR and CDR2 as SFDVKD. Between the trimmed V and J ends, which lost 6 bases and 6 bases, there was a span of 7 bases. The CDR3 sequence: CATSKGSGELFF. The CDR3 DNA reads TGTGCCACCAGTAAAGGGTCCGGGGAGCTGTTTTTT.

This clonotype has only a few counts. The chain carries TRBV12-3 or TRBV12-4 and TRBJ1-3; D uncertain. This CDR3 has 15 amino acids. Trimming pared 5 bases from V and 0 bases from J, leaving 11 bases between. The CDR3 coding sequence is TGTGCCAGCAGTCTAATCATTGGCTCTGGAAACACCATATATTTT. Translated: CASSLIIGSGNTIYF.

The sample holds one count of this clonotype. The J gene is TRBJ1-4, the V gene TRBV5-8, with 7 bases lining up with TRBD1. Germline loops: CDR1 SGHTS, CDR2 YDEGEE. This CDR3 comprises 18 residues. Trimming removed 4 bases from V and 0 bases from J; junction bases left unmatched: 12. The CDR3 nucleotides are TGTGCCAGCAGCAAAAGGGACAGACAAGATGCAACTAATGAAAAACTGTTTTTT. Translating it yields CASSKRDRQDATNEKLFF.

This clonotype has more than one count but fewer than ten. The V call is TRBV5-1, the J call TRBJ2-5; a weak D match, TRBD1 (6 bases). Germline V gene lookup returns CDR1 SGHRS and CDR2 YFSETQ. CDR3 length equals 16 residues. Trimming cost V 0 bases and J 5 bases, with 17 bases left between them. CDR3 loop: CASSLEWGRGSETQYF. DNA of the CDR3: TGCGCCAGCAGCTTGGAGTGGGGCAGGGGAAGTGAGACCCAGTACTTC.